This T cell receptor (beta chain) is from a study of shared clonotypes between healthy human individuals. V lost 2 bases and J lost 5, with 17 bases in between. In germline, CDR1 is KGHSH, CDR2 LQKENI. CDR3 size: 16 residues. As concerns this clone: The antigen remains unidentified.

Replicate sorted-subset PCRs were loaded with 150 to 250 ng DNA, about 28,000 T cell genomes. The assay was immunoSEQ multiplex PCR, and TCRdb's table has in-frame clones only and misses some. This repertoire shows some 2.1 million clones, approximately 95% found once; its top ten account for 0.13%. Study outcomes and limitations: The low donor count limited represented genetic and exposure-history diversity.

This receptor was obtained from a man aged 18-30 years in good health. The chain links TRBV18 to TRBJ2-3; tentatively, D is TRBD1 (6 bases). Source material: naive CD4+ T cells sorted from blood. Documented subset: CD45RA+ positively selected. CDR3 DNA sequence: TGTGCCAGCTCACCAATCACAGGGAAGTCCATAGATACGCAGTATTTT. This sequence encodes CASSPITGKSIDTQYF.